These 27 T cell receptor beta chains came from one sample sequenced in a study of blood T cell repertoires in COVID-19. Only in-frame clones appear in the TCRdb table, and some are missing; sequencing was by immunoSEQ multiplex PCR. The sample yields over 200,000 clones, 87% seen once. Sequenced: peripheral blood. These receptors were taken from a woman aged 50 to 60 with acute or convalescent COVID-19.

This sequence joins TRBV11-3 and TRBJ2-5; 8 nucleotides agree with TRBD2. Germline values: CDR1 SGHNT, CDR2 YENEEA. CDR3 length: 16 amino acids. Unmatched junction bases numbered 12, after V lost 5 bases and J lost 4 bases. This chain's CDR3 is CASSPHSGMGTETQYF. DNA for the CDR3: TGTGCCAGCAGCCCCCATAGCGGGATGGGGACAGAGACCCAGTACTTC.

The V and J genes are TRBV5-1 and TRBJ2-2; TRBD2 agrees at 8 bases. V was clipped by 5 bases and J by 4 bases; unmatched bases: 7. The CDR3 runs to 15 residues. The V gene's germline CDR1 is SGHRS and CDR2 YFSETQ. CDR3 coding DNA: TGCGCCAGCAGAGTACTAGCGGAGATCACCGGGGAGCTGTTTTTT. Translation: CASRVLAEITGELFF.

The V and J genes are TRBV6-5 and TRBJ1-1; D unresolved. The CDR3 runs 14 residues. The V end was cut by 0 bases, the J end by 11 bases, with 16 bases between. CDR1 MNHEY and CDR2 SVGAGI come from the germline V gene. The CDR3 coding sequence is TGTGCCAGCAGTTACTCGAGGGAGGGTGTTTTGGCTTTCTTT. This encodes CASSYSREGVLAFF.

This chain joins TRBV7-2 and TRBJ1-3, with 8 bases matching TRBD1. V trimming: 5 bases; J trimming: 2 bases; junction bases outside the gene matches: 5. The CDR3 is 15 amino acids. CDR1 SGHTA and CDR2 FQGNSA come from the germline V gene. The DNA for the CDR3 is TGTGCCAGCAGCCCTAGGACAGGGCCTGGAAACACCATATATTTT. Translation gives CASSPRTGPGNTIYF.

The V gene is TRBV18, the J gene TRBJ1-1; D may be TRBD1 (6 bases). Deletions cut 0 bases from V and 1 base from J, with 24 bases between. Germline CDR1 is KGHSH and CDR2 is LQKENI. The CDR3 has 20 residues. The CDR3 sequence: CASSPPRYSDRSSKNTEAFF. DNA of the CDR3: TGTGCCAGCTCACCACCGAGGTACTCAGACAGGAGCTCGAAGAACACTGAAGCTTTCTTT.

The genes are TRBV7-3 and TRBJ2-4, with TRBD1 matching 8 bases. The CDR3 has 13 residues. Germline trimming cut 5 bases from V and 5 bases from J; bases unmatched to any gene: 2. Germline CDR1 SGHTA, CDR2 FQGTGA. The DNA of the CDR3 is TGTGCCAGCAGCCTGGACAGGGAAAACATTCAGTACTTC. It translates to CASSLDRENIQYF.

The V call is TRBV7-9, the J call TRBJ1-1; D possibly corresponds to TRBD1 (5 bases). The germline gives CDR1 SEHNR, CDR2 FQNEAQ (reference sequence). Trimming stripped 1 base from V and 2 bases from J, with 14 bases between. This CDR3 has 16 residues. The CDR3 bases are TGTGCCAGCAGCTTAGGTCGGCGGGGACCAAACACTGAAGCTTTCTTT. This sequence encodes CASSLGRRGPNTEAFF.

Ten or more counts support this clone. This chain links TRBV15 with TRBJ2-7, with D perhaps TRBD2 (5 bases). Deletions cut 9 bases from V and 5 bases from J, with 23 bases between. CDR3 length: 15 residues. Germline lookup yields CDR1 LNHNV and CDR2 YYDKDF (reference sequence). The CDR3 is CATTVSPRAGHEQYF. The CDR3 nucleotides read TGTGCCACTACCGTTTCCCCAAGGGCGGGCCACGAGCAGTACTTC.

This clone appeared once. The chain links TRBV13 to TRBJ2-7, with TRBD1 matching 7 bases. The CDR3 has 21 residues. Germline V gives CDR1 PRHDT, CDR2 FYEKMQ (reference sequence). The V and J ends lost 2 bases and 3 bases, in that order; junction bases with no gene match: 25. CDR3 nucleotide sequence: TGTGCCAGCAGCTTAAGTCTACGGAGAGGGGTGATAGGACAGGTACACTACGAGCAGTACTTC. Translating it yields CASSLSLRRGVIGQVHYEQYF.

The rearrangement links TRBV7-9 to TRBJ1-2; 7 positions agree with TRBD1. Germline CDR1 and CDR2: SEHNR and FQNEAQ (reference sequence). The CDR3 sequence is 15 residues long. Trimming cost V 5 bases and J 4 bases; bases outside gene matches: 10. DNA of the CDR3: TGTGCCAGCAGCCCCCATCCGACAGGGTCCTATGGCTACACCTTC. Its protein is CASSPHPTGSYGYTF.

The chain couples TRBV3-1 (or the pseudogene TRBV3-2) to TRBJ2-7; possible D gene TRBD2, 6 bases. Germline values: CDR1 LGHDT, CDR2 YNNKEL (reference sequence). This CDR3 is 13 amino acids long. V was pared by 3 bases and J by 5 bases, with 11 bases between. DNA for the CDR3: TGTGCCAGCAGCCAGGTCCTAGCGCACGAGCAGTACTTC. This encodes CASSQVLAHEQYF.

The V and J genes are TRBV5-1 and TRBJ1-2; no clear D gene. This CDR3 is 13 amino acids long. Trimming took 0 bases from V and 4 from J, leaving 7 bases between them. CDR1 and CDR2 from the germline V gene are SGHRS and YFSETQ. As DNA, the CDR3 is TGCGCCAGCAGCTTGGACAACGTCTATGGCTACACCTTC. Its protein product is CASSLDNVYGYTF.

In its sample, this clone was seen a few times. This chain uses TRBV20-1 with TRBJ1-2, with D unclear. Germline values: CDR1 DFQATT, CDR2 SNEGSKA (reference sequence). Trimming stripped 3 bases from V and 3 bases from J, with 14 bases between. The CDR3 has 14 amino acids. The CDR3 loop is CSASPFGVYYGYTF. The CDR3, as DNA: TGCAGTGCTAGTCCGTTTGGAGTTTACTATGGCTACACCTTC.

This rearrangement joins TRBV7-2 to TRBJ2-7, with TRBD2 matching over 9 bases. There are 15 residues in the CDR3. Germline values: CDR1 SGHTA, CDR2 FQGNSA. J gave up 7 bases and V 2 bases, and 9 bases lay outside the gene matches. The CDR3 region is CASSLRLAGSEEQYF. In DNA, the CDR3 is TGTGCCAGCAGCTTACGGCTAGCGGGATCAGAAGAGCAGTACTTC.

This chain connects TRBV18 to TRBJ1-5; D call uncertain. The CDR3 length is 14 residues. Germline-derived CDR1 and CDR2 are KGHSH and LQKENI. Trimming removed 2 bases from V and 2 bases from J, with 7 bases in between. The CDR3 loop is CASSPSTGNQPQHF. The CDR3 DNA is TGTGCCAGCTCACCAAGCACTGGCAATCAGCCCCAGCATTTT.

The V gene is TRBV7-2, the J gene TRBJ2-1, with D maybe TRBD2 (5 bases). Trimming left V 1 base short and J 2 bases short, with 12 bases between. This CDR3 has 16 residues. Germline V CDR1 and CDR2: SGHTA, FQGNSA. The CDR3 is CASSLVTGNPYNEQFF. The CDR3 coding sequence is TGTGCCAGCAGCTTAGTCACCGGGAACCCCTACAATGAGCAGTTCTTC.

The V call is TRBV6-5, the J call TRBJ1-2; D remains unclear. The ends were cut back, 0 bases at V and 5 bases at J, with 10 bases in the middle. In germline, CDR1 is MNHEY, CDR2 SVGAGI. The CDR3 extends over 14 amino acids. CDR3 in DNA: TGTGCCAGCAGTTACTCCTCGGCGGAATATGGCTACACCTTC. Protein sequence: CASSYSSAEYGYTF.

The J gene is TRBJ1-6, the V gene TRBV27; D remains unclear. This CDR3 has 15 residues. V gave up 7 bases and J gave up 9 bases, with 19 bases separating them. Germline CDR1 and CDR2: MNHEY and SMNVEV (reference sequence). CDR3 sequence reads: CASKSLTSTPSPLHF. The CDR3 coding sequence is TGTGCCAGCAAATCCCTTACTTCCACCCCTTCACCCCTCCACTTT.

The chain couples TRBV5-1 to TRBJ2-2; 12 nucleotides line up with TRBD2. Germline V gene data show CDR1 as SGHRS and CDR2 as YFSETQ. The ends lost 7 bases at V and 4 bases at J; junction bases unmatched: 8. The CDR3 runs to 16 residues. CDR3 in amino acids: CASFRLAGDSTGELFF. The CDR3 DNA reads as TGCGCCAGCTTTCGACTAGCGGGAGACAGCACCGGGGAGCTGTTTTTT.

J is TRBJ1-4 and V is TRBV7-8; 9 bases match TRBD1. Per germline, CDR1 SGHVS and CDR2 FQNEAQ. CDR3 size: 14 residues. V lost 5 bases and J lost 3; bases outside the gene matches: 1. The CDR3 bases are TGTGCCAGCAGCCGGGACAGGGCTAATGAAAAACTGTTTTTT. Translating gives CASSRDRANEKLFF.

This clone turned up a few times. The chain links TRBV11-3 to TRBJ1-1; D unclear. V was cut by 0 bases and J by 1 base, with 12 bases left in between. The CDR3 loop spans 16 amino acids. CDR1 and CDR2 from the germline V gene are SGHNT and YENEEA. In DNA, the CDR3 is TGTGCCAGCAGCTTAGATGGACGGGAGGGGAACACTGAAGCTTTCTTT. This sequence encodes CASSLDGREGNTEAFF.

This rearrangement joins TRBV7-3 to TRBJ2-1; 11 nucleotides line up with TRBD2. CDR3 size: 16 residues. Germline CDR1 reads SGHTA; CDR2 reads FQGTGA. V dropped 3 bases and J dropped 5; count of bases not matched to a gene: 6. DNA of the CDR3: TGTGCCAGCAGCTTCTTAGCGGGAGGGCCTCACAATGAGCAGTTCTTC. Protein: CASSFLAGGPHNEQFF.

V is TRBV6-2 or TRBV6-3 and J is TRBJ1-6; maybe TRBD1 (5 bases). The V end was cut by 5 bases, the J end by 0 bases, with 20 bases between. The CDR3 covers 19 residues. CDR1 and CDR2 (germline): MNHEY, SVGEGT. The CDR3 reads CASSPGQGGPNSYNSPLHF. In DNA form, the CDR3 reads TGTGCCAGCAGTCCCGGCCAGGGTGGACCTAACTCCTATAATTCACCCCTCCACTTT.

This rearrangement joins TRBV28 to TRBJ1-2; D is ambiguous. CDR3 length: 14 amino acids. Germline CDR1 reads MDHEN; CDR2 reads SYDVKM. V lost 1 base, J lost 3 bases, and 9 bases lay in between. Here the CDR3 DNA reads TGTGCCAGCAGTTTATCAGGATCCCACTATGGCTACACCTTC. This sequence encodes CASSLSGSHYGYTF.

The V call is TRBV27, the J call TRBJ2-5, with 8 bases aligning to TRBD1. The germline V gene encodes CDR1 MNHEY and CDR2 SMNVEV (reference sequence). J lost 2 bases, V lost 5 bases, and 13 bases had no gene match. The CDR3 totals 17 residues. The CDR3 DNA reads as TGTGCCAGCAGTCTACGCTGGGGGACAGGAGGACAAGAGACCCAGTACTTC. Protein sequence: CASSLRWGTGGQETQYF.

The chain has TRBV11-2 and TRBJ2-3, with 9 bases identical to TRBD1. CDR1 and CDR2 from the germline V gene are SGHAT and FQNNGV. Trimming at V came to 5 bases and at J to 3 bases, leaving 6 bases not matched to a gene. CDR3 length equals 15 residues. The CDR3 DNA follows: TGTGCCAGCAGCGACCGGGACAGGGATACAGATACGCAGTATTTT. Protein product: CASSDRDRDTDTQYF.

This rearrangement joins TRBV19 to TRBJ2-3; 7 bases agree with TRBD2. CDR3 length: 16 residues. Germline V gene sequence: CDR1 LNHDA, CDR2 SQIVND (reference sequence). The ends lost 7 bases at V and 6 bases at J; junction bases unmatched: 16. DNA of the CDR3: TGTGCCAGTATGAAAAGCGGGATCCCAGGTGGTGATACGCAGTATTTT. Protein product: CASMKSGIPGGDTQYF.